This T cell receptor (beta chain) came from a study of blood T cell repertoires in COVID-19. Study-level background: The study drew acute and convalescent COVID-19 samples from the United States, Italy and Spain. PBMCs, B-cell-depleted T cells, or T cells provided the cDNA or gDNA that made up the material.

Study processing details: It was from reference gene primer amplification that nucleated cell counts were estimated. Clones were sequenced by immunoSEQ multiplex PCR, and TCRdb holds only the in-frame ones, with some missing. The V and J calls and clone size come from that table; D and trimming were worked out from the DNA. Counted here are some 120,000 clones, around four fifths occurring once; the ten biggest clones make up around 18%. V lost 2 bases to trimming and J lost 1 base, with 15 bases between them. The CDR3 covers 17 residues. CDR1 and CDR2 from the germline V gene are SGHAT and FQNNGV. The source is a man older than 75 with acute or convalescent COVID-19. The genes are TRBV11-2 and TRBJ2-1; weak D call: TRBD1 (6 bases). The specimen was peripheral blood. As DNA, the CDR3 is TGTGCCAGCAGCTTATCTCAGAGGGGGTGGTCCTACAATGAGCAGTTCTTC. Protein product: CASSLSQRGWSYNEQFF.